This is a list of T cell receptor beta chains from one sample in a study of T cells in localized non-small cell lung cancer. The repertoire was sequenced with immunoSEQ multiplex PCR; TCRdb's copy has only in-frame clones and lacks some. This table holds about 64,000 clones, roughly 80% found once. Sequenced here: PBMCs, sampled before any cancer treatment. These receptors were collected from a man aged 40-75 years with stage II lung adenocarcinoma. Both conserved end residues are part of each CDR3. Fields, in order: J gene, clone size, D gene, V gene, CDR3 DNA, CDR3 protein. D genes are given only for firm matches. Size values are once, few and many counts, or a class for expanded clones, and some rows have none.

j_gene: TRBJ1-1; abundance: .; d_gene: TRBD1; v_gene: TRBV7-2; CDR3nt: TGTGCCAGCAGCTTGGCGACAGGGATGAGCACTGAAGCTTTCTTT; CDR3aa: CASSLATGMSTEAFF
j_gene: TRBJ2-7; abundance: .; d_gene: TRBD1; v_gene: TRBV5-1; CDR3nt: TGCGCCAGCAGGGTAGGGACAGCCTACGAGCAGTACTTC; CDR3aa: CASRVGTAYEQYF
j_gene: TRBJ1-2; abundance: .; d_gene: .; v_gene: TRBV30; CDR3nt: TGTGCCTGGAGTACTAACTATGGCTACACCTTC; CDR3aa: CAWSTNYGYTF
j_gene: TRBJ2-3; abundance: .; d_gene: .; v_gene: TRBV4-2; CDR3nt: TGTGCCAGCAGGGGGTCCTCTAGCACAGATACGCAGTATTTT; CDR3aa: CASRGSSSTDTQYF
j_gene: TRBJ1-2; abundance: .; d_gene: .; v_gene: TRBV5-6; CDR3nt: TGTGCCAGCAGCTTCGTATCTACAGAGTTAAGCTACACCTTC; CDR3aa: CASSFVSTELSYTF
j_gene: TRBJ2-1; abundance: .; d_gene: .; v_gene: TRBV19; CDR3nt: TGTGCCAGTAGTATAGGACTAGAGCCCTACAATGAGCAGTTCTTC; CDR3aa: CASSIGLEPYNEQFF
j_gene: TRBJ1-1; abundance: .; d_gene: .; v_gene: TRBV5-1; CDR3nt: TGCGCCAGCAGCTTACAGGGATTCAGCACTGAAGCTTTCTTT; CDR3aa: CASSLQGFSTEAFF
j_gene: TRBJ2-3; abundance: .; d_gene: .; v_gene: TRBV6-1; CDR3nt: TGTGCCAGCAGTGAAAGGAGATGGGGCACAGATACGCAGTATTTT; CDR3aa: CASSERRWGTDTQYF
j_gene: TRBJ2-3; abundance: .; d_gene: TRBD1; v_gene: TRBV7-9; CDR3nt: TGTGCCAGCAGCTTCACCTGGGTAGGACAGGGTAGTACAGATACGCAGTATTTT; CDR3aa: CASSFTWVGQGSTDTQYF
j_gene: TRBJ2-1; abundance: .; d_gene: .; v_gene: TRBV5-1; CDR3nt: TGCGCCAGCAGCCAGGATGGGGATTTCTACAATGAGCAGTTCTTC; CDR3aa: CASSQDGDFYNEQFF
j_gene: TRBJ1-1; abundance: few; d_gene: .; v_gene: TRBV15; CDR3nt: TGTGCCACCAGCAGAGTGGCAGACCTCACTGAAGCTTTCTTT; CDR3aa: CATSRVADLTEAFF
j_gene: TRBJ1-3; abundance: .; d_gene: .; v_gene: TRBV5-6; CDR3nt: TGTGCCAGCAGCTTGTTACAGACCCGCTCTGGAAACACCATATATTTT; CDR3aa: CASSLLQTRSGNTIYF
j_gene: TRBJ2-7; abundance: .; d_gene: TRBD1; v_gene: TRBV29-1; CDR3nt: TGCAGGCCCCAGGTCGAGGGGGCGAGAAAAGAGCAGTACTTC; CDR3aa: CRPQVEGARKEQYF
j_gene: TRBJ2-1; abundance: .; d_gene: .; v_gene: TRBV6-4; CDR3nt: TGTGCCAGCAGTGACTCGACCAAGGACTCCTACAATGAGCAGTTCTTC; CDR3aa: CASSDSTKDSYNEQFF
j_gene: TRBJ2-3; abundance: .; d_gene: TRBD2; v_gene: TRBV2; CDR3nt: TGTGCCAGCGATCCTCTAGCGGGAGACAAGGATACGCAGTATTTT; CDR3aa: CASDPLAGDKDTQYF
j_gene: TRBJ2-1; abundance: few; d_gene: .; v_gene: TRBV6-6; CDR3nt: TGTGCCAGCAGTTACTCCTCCGACCTATACAATGAGCAGTTCTTC; CDR3aa: CASSYSSDLYNEQFF
j_gene: TRBJ2-1; abundance: .; d_gene: .; v_gene: TRBV29-1; CDR3nt: TGCAGCGTTGGAGACAGTCACAATGAGCAGTTCTTC; CDR3aa: CSVGDSHNEQFF
j_gene: TRBJ2-7; abundance: .; d_gene: TRBD2; v_gene: TRBV6-4; CDR3nt: TGTGCCAGCAGTGACGAGGCGGGAGGGTCCTACGAGCAGTACTTC; CDR3aa: CASSDEAGGSYEQYF